The 24 T cell receptor beta chains below come from one sample, sequenced in a study of response to subunit inactivated influenza vaccine. TCRdb fed the RT-PCR reads into MiXCR, producing one record per CDR3 protein. The sample yields about 570,000 distinct CDR3 sequences, approximately 12% seen once. The material sequenced was PBMCs from blood, taken on the day of vaccination. Receptor source: a man in his fifties or sixties who received an inactivated influenza vaccine.

The V and J genes are TRBV15 and TRBJ2-7, with 8 bases identical to TRBD1. The CDR3 is 13 amino acids. V was clipped by 8 bases and J by 0 bases; unmatched bases: 3. The germline V gene has CDR1 LNHNV and CDR2 YYDKDF (reference sequence). The CDR3 DNA reads TGTGCCACCGCGACAGGGGTCTCCTACGAGCAGTACTTC. This translates into CATATGVSYEQYF.

V and J are TRBV6-1 and TRBJ1-1; TRBD1 might be the D (5 bases). The CDR3 is 14 amino acids. Trimming left V 6 bases short and J 1 base short, with 12 bases between. CDR1 and CDR2 (germline): MNHNS, SASEGT. CDR3 protein: CASSTGQGNTEAFF. The CDR3 region has the DNA TGTGCCAGCAGCACGGGTCAGGGGAACACTGAAGCTTTCTTT.

The chain joins TRBV14 to TRBJ2-1, with TRBD2 matching 9 bases. CDR3 length equals 16 residues. V was pared by 4 bases and J by 8 bases, with 12 bases of the junction left unmatched. CDR1 SGHDN and CDR2 FVKESK come from the germline V gene. This chain's CDR3 is CASSRLPGLAMHEQFF. Written as DNA, the CDR3 is TGTGCCAGCAGCCGTTTACCGGGACTAGCTATGCATGAGCAGTTCTTC.

V is TRBV4-1 and J is TRBJ2-5; no clear D gene. This CDR3 region has 14 residues. Germline V lookup: CDR1 MGHRA, CDR2 YSYEKL. Trimming left V 4 bases short and J 2 bases short, with 11 bases between. In DNA, the CDR3 is TGCGCCAGCAGCCGCCGACATGTTCAAGAGACCCAGTACTTC. Protein sequence: CASSRRHVQETQYF.

A few counts support this clonotype. V usage is TRBV7-9 and J usage is TRBJ1-4, with D possibly matching TRBD1 (5 bases). This CDR3 comprises 16 residues. Germline loops: CDR1 SEHNR, CDR2 FQNEAQ (reference sequence). Trimming took 1 base from V and 6 from J, leaving 15 bases between them. This CDR3 is CASSLGYRDRDEKLFF. The CDR3 DNA is TGTGCCAGCAGCTTAGGGTACCGGGACCGAGATGAAAAACTGTTTTTT.

This clonotype was observed many times. The chain recombines TRBV6-2 or TRBV6-3 with TRBJ2-1; possibly TRBD2 for D (6 bases). CDR3 length equals 18 residues. The V and J ends lost 9 bases and 0 bases respectively, with 24 bases between them. Germline lookup yields CDR1 MNHEY and CDR2 SVGEGT. The CDR3 sequence is CASLSEGGERSSYNEQFF. The CDR3 DNA follows: TGTGCCAGTCTCAGTGAGGGAGGCGAACGCAGCTCCTACAATGAGCAGTTCTTC.

This clonotype was detected ten times or more. The chain carries TRBV7-2 and TRBJ2-3; TRBD2 agrees at 14 bases. CDR1 SGHTA and CDR2 FQGNSA come from the germline V gene. The CDR3 extends over 16 amino acids. Trimming took 5 bases from V and 3 from J; bases not matched to a gene: 4. This CDR3 is CASSRRLAGGTDTQYF. For the CDR3, the DNA is TGTGCCAGCAGCCGCAGACTAGCGGGAGGGACAGATACGCAGTATTTT.

This clonotype is classed as medium-sized. The chain couples TRBV5-1 to TRBJ2-5, with 7 bases fitting TRBD2. CDR3 size: 17 residues. J lost 4 bases, V lost 3 bases, and 15 bases had no gene match. Looked up from germline, CDR1 is SGHRS and CDR2 is YFSETQ. CDR3 coding DNA: TGCGCCAGCAGCTCACCCACAGAAAAGCGGGGACGAGAGACCCAGTACTTC. Translation: CASSSPTEKRGRETQYF.

This clonotype has a handful of counts. The J gene is TRBJ2-7, the V gene TRBV5-1; D is uncertain. This CDR3 is 14 amino acids long. V was shortened by 0 bases and J by 5 bases, with 12 bases between the two germline ends. Germline CDR1 and CDR2: SGHRS and YFSETQ. CDR3 sequence (DNA): TGCGCCAGCAGCTTGGAGTTGGCAGCCAACGAGCAGTACTTC. Translating it yields CASSLELAANEQYF.

The chain has TRBV6-1 and TRBJ2-3; possible D gene TRBD1, 5 bases. Germline values: CDR1 MNHNS, CDR2 SASEGT. The CDR3 spans 14 residues. The V end lost 1 base, the J end lost 5 bases, and 10 bases lay between the germline ends. CDR3 region: CASSEGGSRDTQYF. CDR3 sequence (DNA): TGTGCCAGCAGTGAAGGGGGCAGTAGAGATACGCAGTATTTT.

This chain joins TRBV6-5 and TRBJ2-5, with D perhaps being TRBD1 or TRBD2 (5 bases each). This CDR3 contains 14 residues. The V gene's germline CDR1 is MNHEY and CDR2 SVGAGI. Trimming pared 0 bases from V and 5 bases from J, leaving 10 bases between. CDR3 in amino acids: CASSYSGTGETQYF. CDR3 nucleotides: TGTGCCAGCAGTTACTCGGGGACGGGGGAGACCCAGTACTTC.

This clonotype was seen a handful of times. This sequence joins TRBV20-1 and TRBJ1-6; TRBD1 matches at 9 bases. This CDR3 has 14 amino acids. V dropped 1 base and J dropped 10; count of bases not matched to a gene: 5. From germline, CDR1 is DFQATT and CDR2 SNEGSKA (reference sequence). CDR3 nucleotide sequence: TGCAGTGCTAGAGCGGGGACAGGGAAATCACCCCTCCACTTT. Encoded protein: CSARAGTGKSPLHF.

The chain is built from TRBV4-2 and TRBJ2-1; the D is unclear. CDR3 length equals 17 residues. Germline V gene sequence: CDR1 LGHNA, CDR2 YNFKEQ. The ends were cut back, 2 bases at V and 6 bases at J, with 20 bases in the middle. This chain's CDR3 is CASSQLPKEHFGNEQFF. The CDR3 bases are TGTGCCAGCAGCCAACTTCCTAAGGAGCATTTCGGCAATGAGCAGTTCTTC.

The chain joins TRBV4-2 to TRBJ1-1; TRBD1 matches at 7 bases. The V and J ends lost 3 bases and 5 bases, in that order; junction bases with no gene match: 15. The CDR3 sequence is 17 residues long. Germline CDR1 is LGHNA and CDR2 is YNFKEQ. DNA of the CDR3: TGTGCCAGCAGCCATTATACCAGGGGGAGTGGGGCGACTGAAGCTTTCTTT. It is translated as CASSHYTRGSGATEAFF.

This clonotype appeared a few times. The rearrangement links TRBV5-1 to TRBJ1-5; D is unclear. V lost 3 bases to trimming and J lost 2 bases, with 12 bases between them. The CDR3 extends over 15 amino acids. From germline, CDR1 is SGHRS and CDR2 YFSETQ. The CDR3 nucleotides read TGCGCCAGCAGCTCCGGGCCTCTCGGCAATCAGCCCCAGCATTTT. It codes for CASSSGPLGNQPQHF.

Many counts were recorded for this clonotype. The chain recombines TRBV9 with TRBJ2-3; D is perhaps TRBD1 (5 bases). V gave up 0 bases and J gave up 1 base, with 12 bases separating them. Germline lookup yields CDR1 SGDLS and CDR2 YYNGEE. CDR3 length: 16 residues. CDR3 nucleotide sequence: TGTGCCAGCAGCGTAGAGGCAGGGTACCGCACAGATACGCAGTATTTT. Protein product: CASSVEAGYRTDTQYF.

This clonotype was picked up a small number of times. V is TRBV9 and J is TRBJ2-2; TRBD1 matches 10 bases. With 1 base clipped from V and 5 bases from J, the junction kept 5 bases outside the gene matches. This CDR3 is 16 amino acids long. CDR1 SGDLS and CDR2 YYNGEE come from the germline V gene. CDR3 amino acids: CASSVQPGQGTGELFF. The CDR3 DNA reads as TGTGCCAGCAGCGTACAACCGGGACAGGGGACCGGGGAGCTGTTTTTT.

This clonotype was seen more than once but under ten times. The chain couples TRBV12-3 or TRBV12-4 to TRBJ2-6; D not resolved. The length of the CDR3 is 13 residues. Trimming left V 11 bases short and J 1 base short, with 9 bases between. CDR3: CAVRKSGANVLTF. For the CDR3, the DNA is TGTGCCGTGAGGAAGTCTGGGGCCAACGTCCTGACTTTC.

This clonotype was counted a few times. The CDR3 spells CASSVALIRGYEQYF. The CDR3 DNA reads as TGTGCCAGCAGCGTGGCCTTAATCAGGGGATACGAGCAGTACTTC. The chain couples TRBV7-2 to TRBJ2-7, with D possibly TRBD1 on 6 matching bases. Germline assignment: CDR1 SGHTA and CDR2 FQGNSA. Trimming cost V 5 bases and J 4 bases, with 18 bases left between them. This CDR3 spans 15 amino acids. Looking up the rest from reference TRBV7-2 and TRBJ2-7 gives the full variable domain: GAGVSQSPSNKVTEKGKDVELRCDPISGHTALYWYRQSLGQGLEFLIYFQGNSAPDKSGLPSDRFSAERTGGSVSTLTIQRTQQEDSAVYLCASSVALIRGYEQYFGPGTRLTVT.

This rearrangement joins TRBV18 to TRBJ2-7; tentative D call: TRBD2 (5 bases). Germline-derived CDR1 and CDR2 are KGHSH and LQKENI. V gave up 3 bases and J gave up 6 bases, with 15 bases separating them. This CDR3 contains 14 residues. The CDR3 region has the DNA TGTGCCAGCTCACCGCCGTCCGGGGATTTCGAGCAGTACTTC. It encodes CASSPPSGDFEQYF. Using reference TRBV18 and TRBJ2-7 for the parts outside the CDR3, the full variable domain is NAGVMQNPRHLVRRRGQEARLRCSPMKGHSHVYWYRQLPEEGLKFMVYLQKENIIDESGMPKERFSAEFPKEGPSILRIQQVVRGDSAAYFCASSPPSGDFEQYFGPGTRLTVT.

The chain is built from TRBV29-1 and TRBJ2-1; D might be TRBD1 or TRBD2, each matching 5 bases. Germline CDR1 and CDR2: SQVTM and ANQGSEA. The V gene lost 4 bases and the J gene lost 2 bases, with 9 bases spanning the gap. The CDR3 has 13 residues. The CDR3 protein is CSVVGDPYNEQFF. The DNA of the CDR3 is TGCAGCGTTGTAGGGGACCCCTACAATGAGCAGTTCTTC.

The chain has TRBV20-1 and TRBJ2-5; D possibly corresponds to TRBD1 (6 bases). V lost 0 bases and J 4 bases, leaving 12 bases between the germline ends. The CDR3 contains 14 residues. The germline gives CDR1 DFQATT, CDR2 SNEGSKA (reference sequence). CDR3 sequence: CSAREDRVIETQYF. In DNA, the CDR3 is TGCAGTGCTAGAGAGGACAGAGTGATAGAGACCCAGTACTTC.

The V gene is TRBV18, the J gene TRBJ2-5, with D perhaps matching TRBD2 (6 bases). The V gene lost 0 bases and the J gene lost 4 bases, with 12 bases spanning the gap. This CDR3 has 15 residues. The V gene's germline CDR1 is KGHSH and CDR2 LQKENI. CDR3 sequence: CASSPPMQEGETQYF. The CDR3 region has the DNA TGTGCCAGCTCACCACCAATGCAGGAGGGAGAGACCCAGTACTTC.

This clonotype occurred a few times. The CDR3: CSARDQGGTLSNYGYTF. CDR3 DNA: TGCAGTGCTAGAGATCAGGGTGGGACACTATCTAACTATGGCTACACCTTC. V and J are TRBV20-1 and TRBJ1-2; D may be TRBD1 (6 bases). Germline-derived CDR1 and CDR2 are DFQATT and SNEGSKA (reference sequence). V lost 0 bases, J lost 0 bases, and 17 bases lay in between. The CDR3 loop spans 17 amino acids.